This TCR beta chain was captured by sequencing in a study of vaccination effects on CD4 cells after COVID-19. The CDR3 is 16 amino acids. V dropped 2 bases and J dropped 2; count of bases not matched to a gene: 5. Germline V gene lookup returns CDR1 MNHEY and CDR2 SVGAGI. Study conclusions and caveats: There were few convalescent patients in the study and no early post-infection timepoints.

Clones were read by immunoSEQ multiplex PCR, and TCRdb kept only the in-frame ones, dropping some. The repertoire consists of approximately 30,000 clones, with about 60% occurring once and the leading ten covering 9.9%. As regards this clone: Its antigen is not identified.

Investigators separated out CD4+ T cells once 10 days of culture had passed. Among the vaccine recipients, none had a prior SARS-CoV-2 infection, and nucleocapsid antibodies were negative. The source was CD4+ T cells from PBMCs cultured without peptide, collected before COVID-19 vaccination. The chain links TRBV6-5 to TRBJ2-3; 9 bases match TRBD2. The receptor comes from a human donor who received a COVID-19 vaccine. CDR3 bases: TGTGCCAGCAGTTACACAGGGACTAGCCACACAGATACGCAGTATTTT. Amino acids: CASSYTGTSHTDTQYF.